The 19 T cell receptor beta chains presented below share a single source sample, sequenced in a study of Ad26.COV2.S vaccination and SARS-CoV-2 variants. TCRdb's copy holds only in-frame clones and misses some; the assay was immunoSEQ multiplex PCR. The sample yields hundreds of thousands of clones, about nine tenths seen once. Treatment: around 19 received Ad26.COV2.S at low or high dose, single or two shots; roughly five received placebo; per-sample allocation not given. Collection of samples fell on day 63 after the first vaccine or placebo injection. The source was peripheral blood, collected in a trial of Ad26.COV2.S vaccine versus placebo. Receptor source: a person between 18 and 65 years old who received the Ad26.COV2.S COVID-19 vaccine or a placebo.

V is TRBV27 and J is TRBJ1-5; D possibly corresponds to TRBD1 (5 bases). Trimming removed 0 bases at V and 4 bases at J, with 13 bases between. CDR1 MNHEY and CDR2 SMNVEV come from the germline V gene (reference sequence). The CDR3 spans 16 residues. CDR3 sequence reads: CASSLSSWGGNQPQHF. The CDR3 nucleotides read TGTGCCAGCAGTTTATCTTCTTGGGGGGGAAATCAGCCCCAGCATTTT.

In DNA form, the CDR3 reads TGTGCCAGCACCCGGGAGCTTTTGAATCAAGAGACCCAGTACTTC. Translating gives CASTRELLNQETQYF. V usage is TRBV3-1 (or the pseudogene TRBV3-2) and J usage is TRBJ2-5, with a possible D match to TRBD2 (6 bases). The CDR3 covers 15 residues. V lost 7 bases to trimming and J lost 2 bases, with 17 bases between them. Germline assignment: CDR1 LGHDT and CDR2 YNNKEL (reference sequence).

DNA for the CDR3: TGTGCCTGGAGTGTACGTAGGGATAGCAATCAGCCCCAGCATTTT. As protein: CAWSVRRDSNQPQHF. The chain couples TRBV30 to TRBJ1-5; D not resolved. The CDR3 is 15 residues long. Germline lookup yields CDR1 GTSNPN and CDR2 SVGIG (reference sequence). V was cut by 0 bases and J by 0 bases, with 9 bases left in between.

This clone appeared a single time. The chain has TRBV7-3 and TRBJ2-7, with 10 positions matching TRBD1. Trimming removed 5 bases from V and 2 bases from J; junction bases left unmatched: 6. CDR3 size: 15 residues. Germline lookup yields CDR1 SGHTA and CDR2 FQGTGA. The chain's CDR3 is CASSLGTGETYEQYF. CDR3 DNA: TGTGCCAGCAGCCTTGGGACAGGGGAGACCTACGAGCAGTACTTC.

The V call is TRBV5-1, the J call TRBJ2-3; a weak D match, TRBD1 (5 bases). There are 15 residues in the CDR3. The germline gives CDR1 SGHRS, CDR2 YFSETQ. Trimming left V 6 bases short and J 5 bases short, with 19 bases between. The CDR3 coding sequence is TGCGCCAGCAACACCGCCCCAGGGATGGGAGATACGCAGTATTTT. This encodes CASNTAPGMGDTQYF.

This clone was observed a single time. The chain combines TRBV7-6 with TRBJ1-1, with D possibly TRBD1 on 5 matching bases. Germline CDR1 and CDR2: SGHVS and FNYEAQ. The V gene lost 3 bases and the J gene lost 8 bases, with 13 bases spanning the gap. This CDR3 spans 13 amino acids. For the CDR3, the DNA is TGTGCCAGCAGCTTGGCTGGGGCGGTGGAAGCTTTCTTT. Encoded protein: CASSLAGAVEAFF.

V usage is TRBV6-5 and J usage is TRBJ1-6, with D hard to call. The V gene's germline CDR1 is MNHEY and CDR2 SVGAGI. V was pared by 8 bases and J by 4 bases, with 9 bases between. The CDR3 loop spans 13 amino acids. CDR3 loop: CASSRIYNSPLHF. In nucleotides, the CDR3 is TGTGCCAGCTCCCGGATATATAATTCACCCCTCCACTTT.

CDR3 sequence: CASSIMGGGQPQHF. CDR3 coding DNA: TGTGCCAGTAGTATTATGGGAGGGGGCCAGCCCCAGCATTTT. The chain recombines TRBV19 with TRBJ1-5, with 7 bases fitting TRBD1. Germline loops: CDR1 LNHDA, CDR2 SQIVND (reference sequence). V shed 3 bases and J 7 bases; nucleotides not matched to a gene: 6. This CDR3 has 14 amino acids.

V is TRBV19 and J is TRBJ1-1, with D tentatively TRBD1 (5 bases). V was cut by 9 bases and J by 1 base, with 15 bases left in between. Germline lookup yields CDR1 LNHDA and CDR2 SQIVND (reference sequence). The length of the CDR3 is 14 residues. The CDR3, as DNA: TGTGCCAGCCTACCGGGACGACAGAACACTGAAGCTTTCTTT. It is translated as CASLPGRQNTEAFF.

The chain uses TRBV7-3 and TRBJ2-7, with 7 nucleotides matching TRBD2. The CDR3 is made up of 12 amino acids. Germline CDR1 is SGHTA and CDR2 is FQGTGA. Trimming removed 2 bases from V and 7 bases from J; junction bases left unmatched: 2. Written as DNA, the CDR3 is TGTGCCAGCAGCTTATGGGGGGGAGAGCAGTACTTC. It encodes CASSLWGGEQYF.

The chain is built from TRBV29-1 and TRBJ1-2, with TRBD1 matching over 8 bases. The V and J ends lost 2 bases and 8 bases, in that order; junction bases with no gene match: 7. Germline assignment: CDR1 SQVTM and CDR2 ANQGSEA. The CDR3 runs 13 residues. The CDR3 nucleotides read TGCAGCGTTGAAAAAAGGACAGGGTACGGCTACACCTTC. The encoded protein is CSVEKRTGYGYTF.

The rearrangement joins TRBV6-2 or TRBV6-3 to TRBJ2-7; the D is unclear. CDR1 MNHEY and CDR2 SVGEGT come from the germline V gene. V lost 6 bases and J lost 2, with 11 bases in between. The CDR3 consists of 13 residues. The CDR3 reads CASSSTSTYEQYF. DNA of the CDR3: TGTGCCAGCAGCTCGACAAGTACCTACGAGCAGTACTTC.

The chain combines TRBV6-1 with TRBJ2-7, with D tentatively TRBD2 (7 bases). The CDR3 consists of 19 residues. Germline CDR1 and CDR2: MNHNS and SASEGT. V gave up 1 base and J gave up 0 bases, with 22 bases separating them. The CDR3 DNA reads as TGTGCCAGCAGTGAAGAGGACCCCCGGGGGCTAGCGGTCTCCTACGAGCAGTACTTC. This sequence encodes CASSEEDPRGLAVSYEQYF.

CDR3 bases: TGTGCCAGCAGCGACGGGGGTGCCGAGCAGTACTTC. Residues: CASSDGGAEQYF. V is TRBV7-9 and J is TRBJ2-7; perhaps TRBD2 as D (6 bases). V was cut by 5 bases and J by 6 bases, with 11 bases left in between. Germline-derived CDR1 and CDR2 are SEHNR and FQNEAQ (reference sequence). The CDR3 covers 12 residues.

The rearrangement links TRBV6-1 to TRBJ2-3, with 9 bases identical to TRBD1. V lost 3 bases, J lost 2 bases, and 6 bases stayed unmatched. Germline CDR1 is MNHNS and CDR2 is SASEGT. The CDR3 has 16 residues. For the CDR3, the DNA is TGTGCCAGCAGTGAGGACAGGGGTCCCTACACAGATACGCAGTATTTT. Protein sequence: CASSEDRGPYTDTQYF.

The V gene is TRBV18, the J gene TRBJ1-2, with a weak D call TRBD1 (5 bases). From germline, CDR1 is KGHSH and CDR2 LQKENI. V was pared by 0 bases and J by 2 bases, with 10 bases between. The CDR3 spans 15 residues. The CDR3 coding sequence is TGTGCCAGCTCACCACCTGGGACCCTGAACTATGGCTACACCTTC. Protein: CASSPPGTLNYGYTF.

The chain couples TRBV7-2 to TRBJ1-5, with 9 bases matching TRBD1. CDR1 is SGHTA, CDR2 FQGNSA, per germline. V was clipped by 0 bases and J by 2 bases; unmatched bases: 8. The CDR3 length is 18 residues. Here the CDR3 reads CASSLAGGQGVGNQPQHF. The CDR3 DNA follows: TGTGCCAGCAGCTTAGCAGGGGGACAGGGAGTCGGCAATCAGCCCCAGCATTTT. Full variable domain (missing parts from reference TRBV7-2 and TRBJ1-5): GAGVSQSPSNKVTEKGKDVELRCDPISGHTALYWYRQSLGQGLEFLIYFQGNSAPDKSGLPSDRFSAERTGGSVSTLTIQRTQQEDSAVYLCASSLAGGQGVGNQPQHFGDGTRLSIL.

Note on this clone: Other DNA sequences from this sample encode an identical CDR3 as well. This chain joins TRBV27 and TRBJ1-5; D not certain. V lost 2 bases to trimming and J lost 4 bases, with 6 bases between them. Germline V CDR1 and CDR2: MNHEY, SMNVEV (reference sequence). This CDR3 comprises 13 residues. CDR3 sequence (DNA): TGTGCCAGCAGTTTAAGTTCGAATCAGCCCCAGCATTTT. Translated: CASSLSSNQPQHF.

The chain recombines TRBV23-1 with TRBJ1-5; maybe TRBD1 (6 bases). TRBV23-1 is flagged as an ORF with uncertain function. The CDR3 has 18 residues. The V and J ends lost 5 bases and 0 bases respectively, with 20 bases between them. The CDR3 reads CASSISGWGANSNQPQHF. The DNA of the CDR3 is TGCGCCAGCAGTATTTCTGGTTGGGGGGCGAATAGCAATCAGCCCCAGCATTTT.